This T cell receptor beta chain was recorded in a study of blood T cell repertoires in COVID-19. At the level of the study: The analysed material was cDNA or gDNA that came from T cells, B-cell-depleted T cells, or PBMCs.

The length of the CDR3 is 14 residues. V trimming: 0 bases; J trimming: 15 bases; junction bases outside the gene matches: 5. Germline-derived CDR1 and CDR2 are SGHRS and YFSETQ. Methods used by the authors: Amplification of reference gene primers was used by the study to estimate nucleated cell counts. Sequenced by immunoSEQ multiplex PCR; TCRdb stores in-frame clones only, minus some. The V and J calls and clone size come from that table; D and trimming were worked out from the DNA. The repertoire holds about 140,000 clones, with roughly three quarters as singletons. Input material: peripheral blood. The receptor comes from a woman in her sixties with acute or convalescent COVID-19. The chain joins TRBV5-1 to TRBJ2-1; 14 bases are a match to TRBD2. This CDR3 is CASSLGLAGGPLFF. CDR3 nucleotide sequence: TGCGCCAGCAGCTTGGGACTAGCGGGAGGGCCACTGTTCTTC.